This T cell receptor (beta chain) came from a study of blood T cell repertoires in COVID-19. Trimming removed 5 bases at V and 7 bases at J, with 15 bases between. Germline CDR1 LNHDA, CDR2 SQIVND (reference sequence). The CDR3 has 14 residues. The data were produced by immunoSEQ multiplex PCR, yet TCRdb's version contains in-frame clones alone and is incomplete. Counted here are more than 300,000 clones, 90% to 95% occurring once; the ten biggest clones make up 3% to 5%. The sequence was obtained from a woman aged 25 to 39 who had been exposed to COVID-19. Specimen: PBMCs or T cells enriched from blood (not recorded which). V usage is TRBV19 and J usage is TRBJ1-5, with a weak D call TRBD1 (5 bases). CDR3: CASSAGGSGQPQHF. In nucleotides, the CDR3 is TGTGCCAGTAGTGCCGGGGGATCTGGGCAGCCCCAGCATTTT.